Below, one T cell receptor beta chain is given with its context. The antigen is unknown. This entry belongs to a study of radiation and T cells in renal cell carcinoma. Study at large: Nephrectomy followed 15 Gy stereotactic body radiation by 4 weeks.

Study-wide points: From baseline, blood top tumor clonotypes peaked at 2 weeks post-radiation. Without pretreatment biopsies, baseline tumor clonotype presence was undetermined.

The repertoire was sequenced with immunoSEQ multiplex PCR; TCRdb's copy has only in-frame clones and lacks some. The sample includes fewer than 90,000 clones, 80% to 90% of them seen just once. V was clipped by 6 bases and J by 10 bases, with 10 bases between them. This CDR3 is 12 amino acids long. Germline V CDR1 and CDR2: WSHSY, SAAADI. As to time point: blood 2 weeks post-SBRT. Noted treatment: 15 Gy SBRT to primary tumor, nephrectomy 4 weeks later. The sequence derives from a woman aged 50 to 65 with renal cell carcinoma. The rearrangement joins TRBV10-2 to TRBJ1-6; no clear D gene. This sample comprised blood, obtained from a patient whose treatment included radiotherapy and nephrectomy. CDR3 protein: CASSSPNSPLHF. CDR3 in DNA: TGCGCCAGCAGCTCACCTAACTCACCCCTCCACTTT.